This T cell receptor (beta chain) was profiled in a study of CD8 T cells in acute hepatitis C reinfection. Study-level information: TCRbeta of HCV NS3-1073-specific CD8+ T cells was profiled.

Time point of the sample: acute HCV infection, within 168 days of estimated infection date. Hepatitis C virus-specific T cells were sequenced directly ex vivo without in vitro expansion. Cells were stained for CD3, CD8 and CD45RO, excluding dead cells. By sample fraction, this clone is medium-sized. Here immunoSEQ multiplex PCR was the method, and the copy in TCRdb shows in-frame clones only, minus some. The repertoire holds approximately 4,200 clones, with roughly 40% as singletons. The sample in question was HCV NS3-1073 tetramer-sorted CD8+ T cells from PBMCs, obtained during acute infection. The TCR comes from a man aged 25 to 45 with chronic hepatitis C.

The CDR3 region has the DNA TGTGCCAGCAGCCAAGAAGTATCGGGACAGTGGGGGGAGCTGTTTTTT. Translated: CASSQEVSGQWGELFF. The rearrangement links TRBV4-2 to TRBJ2-2; 7 bases map to TRBD1. V lost 0 bases, J lost 8 bases, and 9 bases stayed unmatched. The length of the CDR3 is 16 residues. Germline CDR1 LGHNA, CDR2 YNFKEQ.